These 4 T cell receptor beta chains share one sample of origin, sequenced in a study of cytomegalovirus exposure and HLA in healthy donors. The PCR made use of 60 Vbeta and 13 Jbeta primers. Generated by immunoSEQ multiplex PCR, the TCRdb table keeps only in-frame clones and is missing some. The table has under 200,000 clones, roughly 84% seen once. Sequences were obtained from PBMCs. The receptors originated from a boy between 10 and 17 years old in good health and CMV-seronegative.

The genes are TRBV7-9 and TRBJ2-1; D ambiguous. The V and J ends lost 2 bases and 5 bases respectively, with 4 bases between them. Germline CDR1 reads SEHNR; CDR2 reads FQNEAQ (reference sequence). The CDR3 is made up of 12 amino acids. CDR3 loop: CASSLLDNEQFF. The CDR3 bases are TGTGCCAGCAGCTTATTAGACAATGAGCAGTTCTTC.

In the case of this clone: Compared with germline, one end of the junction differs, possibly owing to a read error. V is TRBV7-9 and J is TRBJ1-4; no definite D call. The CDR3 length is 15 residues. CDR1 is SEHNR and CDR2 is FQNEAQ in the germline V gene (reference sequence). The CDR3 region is CSSSFPSGVNEKLFF. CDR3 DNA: TGTTCCAGCAGCTTCCCCTCCGGGGTTAATGAAAAACTGTTTTTT. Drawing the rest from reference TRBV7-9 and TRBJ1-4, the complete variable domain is DTGVSQNPRHKITKRGQNVTFRCDPISEHNRLYWYRQTLGQGPEFLTYFQNEAQLEKSRLLSDRFSAERPKGSFSTLEIQRTEQGDSAMYLCSSSFPSGVNEKLFFGSGTQLSVL.

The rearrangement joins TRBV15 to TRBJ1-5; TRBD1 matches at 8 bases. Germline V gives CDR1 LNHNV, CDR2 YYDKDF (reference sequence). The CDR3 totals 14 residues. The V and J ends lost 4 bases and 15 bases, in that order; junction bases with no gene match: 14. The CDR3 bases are TGTGCCACCAGCACGGGACAGGAAAACGAATTGAGGCATTTT. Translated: CATSTGQENELRHF.

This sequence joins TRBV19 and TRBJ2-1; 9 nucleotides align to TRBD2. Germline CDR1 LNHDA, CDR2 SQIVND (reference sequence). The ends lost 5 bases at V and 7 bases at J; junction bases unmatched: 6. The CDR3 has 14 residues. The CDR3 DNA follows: TGTGCCAGTAGTCGTAGCGGGGGAAAGAATGAGCAGTTCTTC. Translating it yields CASSRSGGKNEQFF.